These 6 T cell receptor beta chains originate from one sample sequenced in a study of T-cell memory formation after mild COVID-19. TCRdb re-derived calls from the 5' RACE reads in MiXCR, one entry per CDR3 protein. The sample lists about 55,000 distinct CDR3 sequences; 25% to 30% were seen once. The specimen sequenced was PBMCs or a T cell subset sorted from them (not recorded which). The receptors come from a man between 18 and 29 years old who had mild COVID-19 (a few samples of this study predate the infection). Cell type and time point are not known.

The chain couples TRBV4-3 to TRBJ2-3, with 7 bases fitting TRBD2. The CDR3 contains 16 residues. V trimming: 0 bases; J trimming: 2 bases; junction bases outside the gene matches: 5. CDR1 and CDR2 from the germline V gene are LGHNA and YSLEER. This CDR3 reads CASSQEGLADTDTQYF. The CDR3 DNA reads TGCGCCAGCAGCCAAGAAGGTCTAGCGGACACAGATACGCAGTATTTT.

The chain uses TRBV9 and TRBJ2-1; TRBD1 aligns across 7 bases. There are 14 residues in the CDR3. Germline V gene sequence: CDR1 SGDLS, CDR2 YYNGEE. The J segment lost 4 bases and the V segment lost 2 bases, leaving 3 bases of the junction unmatched. The CDR3 DNA reads as TGTGCCAGCAGCGTTGGACAGGTGTACAATGAGCAGTTCTTC. As protein: CASSVGQVYNEQFF.

This clonotype was seen a few times. The J gene is TRBJ2-3, the V gene TRBV6-2 or TRBV6-3, with D possibly called TRBD1 or TRBD2 (6 bases each). The V gene's germline CDR1 is MNHEY and CDR2 SVGEGT. V was pared by 8 bases and J by 4 bases, with 22 bases between. The CDR3 is made up of 16 amino acids. CDR3 in DNA: TGTGCCAGCGCCCCGAGGGGGGCACCCTCGGCAGATACGCAGTATTTT. This encodes CASAPRGAPSADTQYF.

This clonotype was observed a handful of times. This chain links TRBV7-8 with TRBJ2-1; TRBD2 might be the D (6 bases). Germline CDR1 is SGHVS and CDR2 is FQNEAQ. The ends were cut back, 5 bases at V and 8 bases at J, with 13 bases in the middle. The CDR3 covers 13 residues. In nucleotides, the CDR3 is TGTGCCAGCAGCCGTAGCGGTAGCGATGAGCAGTTCTTC. The encoded protein is CASSRSGSDEQFF.

Comment on this clonotype: One end of the junction is discordant with germline, which a read error may explain. The V call is TRBV20-1, the J call TRBJ1-1; no clear D. This CDR3 contains 12 residues. CDR1 and CDR2 (germline): DFQATT, SNEGSKA (reference sequence). CDR3 bases: TGCAGTGCAAGAGGGTCGTACACTGAAGCTTTCTTT. This codes for CSARGSYTEAFF.

Only a few counts were recorded for this clonotype. The chain has TRBV6-5 and TRBJ1-2; maybe TRBD1 (5 bases). There are 13 residues in the CDR3. Trimming took off 6 bases at V and 8 bases at J, with 16 bases between the two ends. The germline gives CDR1 MNHEY, CDR2 SVGAGI. The CDR3: CASRMGRAVGYTF. CDR3 DNA: TGTGCCAGCAGAATGGGACGGGCCGTGGGCTACACCTTC.